The 29 T cell receptor beta chains presented below share a single source sample, sequenced in a study of siplizumab effects on memory and regulatory T cells. Sequencing used immunoSEQ multiplex PCR; TCRdb keeps in-frame clones, though not all of them. The top ten hold approximately 1.2% of the sample, which has some 100,000 clones, roughly 94% seen once. The source material was non-Treg CD4+ T cells sorted from blood. Receptors originate from a human donor in good health.

V is TRBV28 and J is TRBJ1-3; 8 bases are shared with TRBD1. The CDR3 length is 18 residues. With 5 bases clipped from V and 2 bases from J, the junction kept 14 bases outside the gene matches. Germline V gene data show CDR1 as MDHEN and CDR2 as SYDVKM. CDR3 bases: TGTGCCAGCAGTCGGGCGGGATCGCAGGGGGCGACTGGAAACACCATATATTTT. It is translated as CASSRAGSQGATGNTIYF.

J is TRBJ2-3 and V is TRBV28; D may be TRBD1 (6 bases). CDR1 MDHEN and CDR2 SYDVKM come from the germline V gene. The CDR3 is 12 amino acids. The ends were cut back, 7 bases at V and 7 bases at J, with 12 bases in the middle. CDR3 in DNA: TGTGCCAGCAACTTGGGGGCCCATACGCAGTATTTT. Its translation is CASNLGAHTQYF.

The chain is built from TRBV19 and TRBJ2-5; 9 bases are a match to TRBD1. This CDR3 is built from 15 residues. Germline V gene data show CDR1 as LNHDA and CDR2 as SQIVND (reference sequence). The ends lost 5 bases at V and 5 bases at J; junction bases unmatched: 9. The CDR3 loop is CASSPVGQGRETQYF. In DNA form, the CDR3 reads TGTGCCAGTAGTCCGGTAGGACAGGGGAGGGAGACCCAGTACTTC.

The V and J genes are TRBV11-2 and TRBJ1-1; TRBD1 matches at 7 bases. V lost 5 bases to trimming and J lost 4 bases; unmatched junction nucleotides: 10. The CDR3 has 15 residues. CDR1 and CDR2 (germline): SGHAT, FQNNGV. CDR3 region: CASSPGRGLSTEAFF. The CDR3 DNA is TGTGCCAGCAGCCCCGGTAGGGGGCTTTCCACTGAAGCTTTCTTT.

This clone came up once. The chain recombines TRBV20-1 with TRBJ1-2; no clear D. Trimming left V 8 bases short and J 8 bases short, with 15 bases between. CDR3 length: 11 amino acids. In germline, CDR1 is DFQATT, CDR2 SNEGSKA (reference sequence). CDR3 sequence: CSRLSLWGYTF. The DNA of the CDR3 is TGCAGTCGCTTATCTCTATGGGGCTACACCTTC.

This chain links TRBV28 with TRBJ2-1; tentatively, D is TRBD2 (8 bases). The length of the CDR3 is 19 residues. From germline, CDR1 is MDHEN and CDR2 SYDVKM. Trimming took off 6 bases at V and 8 bases at J, with 32 bases between the two ends. The CDR3 protein is CASRRTGAPGLASFDEQFF. The CDR3 DNA reads as TGTGCCAGCAGGCGTACAGGGGCCCCCGGACTAGCTTCTTTCGATGAGCAGTTCTTC.

The chain links TRBV5-1 to TRBJ2-1; D ambiguous. Germline assignment: CDR1 SGHRS and CDR2 YFSETQ. The CDR3 is made up of 13 amino acids. Trimming took 2 bases from V and 4 from J, leaving 7 bases between them. CDR3 in amino acids: CASSFGFYNEQFF. The CDR3 bases are TGCGCCAGCAGCTTTGGATTTTACAATGAGCAGTTCTTC.

V is TRBV27 and J is TRBJ2-6; TRBD1 matches 12 bases. This CDR3 comprises 17 residues. Germline CDR1 reads MNHEY; CDR2 reads SMNVEV (reference sequence). The V segment lost 4 bases and the J segment 2 bases; nucleotides outside the gene matches: 3. The CDR3 region is CASSSGTGGAGANVLTF. The DNA of the CDR3 is TGTGCCAGCAGTTCCGGGACAGGGGGCGCTGGGGCCAACGTCCTGACTTTC.

The chain uses TRBV6-1 and TRBJ2-7; D is ambiguous. V was shortened by 6 bases and J by 3 bases, with 18 bases between the two germline ends. The CDR3 is 15 amino acids. Germline CDR1 is MNHNS and CDR2 is SASEGT. CDR3 in amino acids: CASSDGAEAYYEQYF. The CDR3 region has the DNA TGTGCCAGCAGCGACGGCGCAGAGGCCTACTACGAGCAGTACTTC.

In this sample, this clone turned up a few times. The rearrangement joins TRBV9 to TRBJ1-5; no firm D call. Trimming stripped 0 bases from V and 4 bases from J, with 8 bases between. The CDR3 has 14 residues. The germline CDR1 and CDR2 sequences are SGDLS and YYNGEE. CDR3 region: CASSVGAANQPQHF. DNA for the CDR3: TGTGCCAGCAGCGTAGGGGCAGCAAATCAGCCCCAGCATTTT. Full variable domain (remainder filled in from reference TRBV9 and TRBJ1-5): DSGVTQTPKHLITATGQRVTLRCSPRSGDLSVYWYQQSLDQGLQFLIQYYNGEERAKGNILERFSAQQFPDLHSELNLSSLELGDSALYFCASSVGAANQPQHFGDGTRLSIL.

This chain joins TRBV7-9 and TRBJ2-4; 12 nucleotides line up with TRBD2. There are 17 residues in the CDR3. V gave up 5 bases and J gave up 0 bases; unmatched junction bases: 5. The germline V gene has CDR1 SEHNR and CDR2 FQNEAQ (reference sequence). The CDR3 coding sequence is TGTGCCAGCAGCCCAGCGGGACTAGCGGGAGCCAAAAACATTCAGTACTTC. It specifies CASSPAGLAGAKNIQYF.

The V call is TRBV7-2, the J call TRBJ2-1; D might be TRBD1 or TRBD2, each matching 5 bases. This CDR3 comprises 14 residues. The germline V and J ends were trimmed by 5 bases and 10 bases, with 18 bases remaining between them. The V gene's germline CDR1 is SGHTA and CDR2 FQGNSA. CDR3 in amino acids: CASSAPGLVGEQFF. The CDR3 DNA reads TGTGCCAGCAGCGCCCCGGGGCTAGTGGGGGAGCAGTTCTTC. Filled out from reference TRBV7-2 and TRBJ2-1, the complete variable domain reads GAGVSQSPSNKVTEKGKDVELRCDPISGHTALYWYRQSLGQGLEFLIYFQGNSAPDKSGLPSDRFSAERTGGSVSTLTIQRTQQEDSAVYLCASSAPGLVGEQFFGPGTRLTVL.

This clone was counted only a few times. The rearrangement uses TRBV7-2 and TRBJ2-3; 14 bases agree with TRBD2. CDR1 and CDR2 (germline): SGHTA, FQGNSA. The CDR3 contains 19 residues. V was pared by 4 bases and J by 0 bases, with 9 bases of the junction left unmatched. The CDR3 DNA follows: TGTGCCAGCAGCTCAAAGACTAGCGGGAGGGCCGGAAGCACAGATACGCAGTATTTT. Translation: CASSSKTSGRAGSTDTQYF.

The chain links TRBV5-5 to TRBJ2-7; D gene uncertain. Trimming took 0 bases from V and 0 from J, leaving 7 bases between them. The germline CDR1 and CDR2 sequences are SGHKS and YYEKEE (reference sequence). The CDR3 contains 14 residues. The CDR3 protein is CASSLARASYEQYF. CDR3 sequence (DNA): TGTGCCAGCAGCTTGGCACGGGCCTCCTACGAGCAGTACTTC. The full variable domain, completed using reference TRBV5-5 and TRBJ2-7, is DAGVTQSPTHLIKTRGQQVTLRCSPISGHKSVSWYQQVLGQGPQFIFQYYEKEERGRGNFPDRFSARQFPNYSSELNVNALLLGDSALYLCASSLARASYEQYFGPGTRLTVT.

The rearrangement joins TRBV11-2 to TRBJ2-1; D remains unclear. V gave up 1 base and J gave up 10 bases, with 8 bases separating them. Germline V CDR1 and CDR2: SGHAT, FQNNGV. This CDR3 is built from 12 residues. The CDR3 DNA sequence: TGTGCCAGCAGCTTAGCTAGGAACGAGCAGTTCTTC. Translated, it gives CASSLARNEQFF.

The chain links TRBV5-1 to TRBJ2-4; the match to TRBD1 covers 9 bases. The CDR3 loop spans 14 amino acids. Germline CDR1 and CDR2: SGHRS and YFSETQ. Trimming at V came to 4 bases and at J to 7 bases, leaving 6 bases not matched to a gene. The CDR3 sequence is CASSPGQGTNIQYF. The CDR3, as DNA: TGCGCCAGCAGCCCCGGACAGGGGACGAACATTCAGTACTTC.

This chain links TRBV4-1 with TRBJ2-5, with a tentative D call TRBD2 (7 bases). CDR1 and CDR2 from the germline V gene are MGHRA and YSYEKL. The CDR3 has 15 residues. V was shortened by 0 bases and J by 7 bases, with 15 bases between the two germline ends. For the CDR3, the DNA is TGCGCCAGCAGCCAAGAAGAGGGGGAGGGGAGGACCCAGTACTTC. Its protein product is CASSQEEGEGRTQYF.

The rearrangement uses TRBV6-1 and TRBJ2-3, with unresolved D. Germline values: CDR1 MNHNS, CDR2 SASEGT. The CDR3 has 10 amino acids. Trimming stripped 7 bases from V and 5 bases from J, with 4 bases between. The CDR3, as DNA: TGTGCCAGCAACCGAGATACGCAGTATTTT. It yields the protein CASNRDTQYF.

The chain recombines TRBV15 with TRBJ1-5; TRBD1 might be the D (6 bases). Looked up from germline, CDR1 is LNHNV and CDR2 is YYDKDF (reference sequence). The germline V and J ends were trimmed by 1 base and 4 bases, with 14 bases remaining between them. This CDR3 region has 16 residues. This CDR3 reads CATSRAQGLFNQPQHF. For the CDR3, the DNA is TGTGCCACCAGCAGAGCACAGGGACTTTTTAATCAGCCCCAGCATTTT.

V usage is TRBV5-4 and J usage is TRBJ1-2; 9 bases agree with TRBD1. Germline assignment: CDR1 SGHNT and CDR2 YYREEE (reference sequence). J was trimmed by 5 bases and V by 4 bases; bases with no gene match: 12. This CDR3 is 16 amino acids long. The CDR3 region is CASSARQQGAHYGYTF. CDR3 coding DNA: TGTGCCAGCAGCGCCCGTCAACAGGGGGCGCATTATGGCTACACCTTC.

The CDR3 sequence is CATSRGDGLAGTGKTQYF. The CDR3 nucleotides are TGTGCCACCAGCAGAGGGGATGGGCTAGCGGGAACAGGCAAGACCCAGTACTTC. The chain has TRBV15 and TRBJ2-5; TRBD2 matches 9 bases. This CDR3 comprises 18 residues. The ends lost 1 base at V and 6 bases at J; junction bases unmatched: 15. Germline CDR1 is LNHNV and CDR2 is YYDKDF (reference sequence).

Only one count was recorded for this clone. The chain has TRBV28 and TRBJ1-1, with 9 positions matching TRBD1. CDR3 length equals 16 residues. The V and J ends lost 5 bases and 1 base, in that order; junction bases with no gene match: 8. Germline V gene data show CDR1 as MDHEN and CDR2 as SYDVKM. The CDR3 DNA follows: TGTGCCAGCAGTCCCGGGACAGGGCGAACGAACACTGAAGCTTTCTTT. Residues: CASSPGTGRTNTEAFF.

The chain uses TRBV2 and TRBJ1-4, with TRBD1 matching over 9 bases. Trimming at V came to 4 bases and at J to 8 bases, leaving 5 bases not matched to a gene. Germline V gene data show CDR1 as SNHLY and CDR2 as FYNNEI. This CDR3 is built from 14 residues. As DNA, the CDR3 is TGTGCCAGCAGTGCCGGGACAGGGAGGGAAAAACTGTTTTTT. Residues: CASSAGTGREKLFF.

The chain recombines TRBV15 with TRBJ2-2, with D possibly being TRBD1 (6 bases). V lost 0 bases and J 5 bases, leaving 19 bases between the germline ends. This CDR3 region has 18 residues. CDR1 and CDR2 from the germline V gene are LNHNV and YYDKDF (reference sequence). Written as DNA, the CDR3 is TGTGCCACCAGCAGAGATTCATACAGGGCCGAGAGTACCGGGGAGCTGTTTTTT. Translation: CATSRDSYRAESTGELFF.

The J gene is TRBJ1-5, the V gene TRBV27; TRBD1 might be the D (5 bases). The CDR3 runs to 16 residues. V was trimmed by 5 bases and J by 0 bases, leaving 14 bases between them. Per the germline V gene, CDR1 is MNHEY and CDR2 is SMNVEV (reference sequence). The CDR3 DNA reads as TGTGCCAGCAGTCGAGCAGGGTGGTATAGCAATCAGCCCCAGCATTTT. Translating gives CASSRAGWYSNQPQHF.

This rearrangement joins TRBV29-1 to TRBJ2-3, with D uncertain. The CDR3 contains 14 residues. Germline lookup yields CDR1 SQVTM and CDR2 ANQGSEA. V lost 4 bases and J lost 3, with 14 bases in between. CDR3 nucleotides: TGCAGCGTTGTAGTTATTGTTTTGACAGATACGCAGTATTTT. Translated: CSVVVIVLTDTQYF.

V gene TRBV7-8 combines with J gene TRBJ1-1, with 8 positions matching TRBD1. Germline trimming cut 5 bases from V and 1 base from J; bases unmatched to any gene: 6. This CDR3 is built from 15 residues. Germline CDR1 SGHVS, CDR2 FQNEAQ. CDR3 loop: CASSIRTGKNTEAFF. The CDR3 DNA reads as TGTGCCAGCAGCATAAGGACAGGGAAGAACACTGAAGCTTTCTTT. The full variable domain, with the rest looked up from reference TRBV7-8 and TRBJ1-1, is GAGVSQSPRYKVAKRGQDVALRCDPISGHVSLFWYQQALGQGPEFLTYFQNEAQLDKSGLPSDRFFAERPEGSVSTLKIQRTQQEDSAVYLCASSIRTGKNTEAFFGQGTRLTVV.

There are a few counts of this clone. The gene calls are TRBV6-1 and TRBJ2-5; D not resolved. This CDR3 is 11 amino acids long. Trimming pared 7 bases from V and 4 bases from J, leaving 7 bases between. Germline V gene data show CDR1 as MNHNS and CDR2 as SASEGT. CDR3 protein: CASNRLETQYF. Here the CDR3 DNA reads TGTGCCAGCAACAGACTAGAGACCCAGTACTTC.

The count of this clone is one. The chain employs TRBV5-6 and TRBJ1-2; 7 nucleotides line up with TRBD1. The CDR3 runs to 14 residues. CDR1 is SGHDT and CDR2 is YYEEEE in the germline V gene. V lost 2 bases to trimming and J lost 3 bases; unmatched junction nucleotides: 4. CDR3 sequence reads: CASSLMDRYYGYTF. CDR3 sequence (DNA): TGTGCCAGCAGCTTAATGGACAGGTACTATGGCTACACCTTC.